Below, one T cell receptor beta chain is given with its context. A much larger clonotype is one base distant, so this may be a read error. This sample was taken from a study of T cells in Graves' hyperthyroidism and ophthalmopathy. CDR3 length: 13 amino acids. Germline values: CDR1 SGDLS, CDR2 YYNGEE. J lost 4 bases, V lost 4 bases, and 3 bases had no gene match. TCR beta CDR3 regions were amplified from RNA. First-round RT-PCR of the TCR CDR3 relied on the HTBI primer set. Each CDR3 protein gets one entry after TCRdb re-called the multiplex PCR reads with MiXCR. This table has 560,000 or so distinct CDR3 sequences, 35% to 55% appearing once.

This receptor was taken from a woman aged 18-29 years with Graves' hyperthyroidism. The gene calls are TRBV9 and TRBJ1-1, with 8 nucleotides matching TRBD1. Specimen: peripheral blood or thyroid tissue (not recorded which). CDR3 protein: CASSWTGITEAFF. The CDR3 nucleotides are TGTGCCAGCAGCTGGACAGGGATCACTGAAGCTTTCTTT.